The T cell receptor (beta chain) described here comes from a study of beta chain features in type 1 diabetes. Sequenced material consisted of expressed TCRB transcripts (all of the isolated RNA was reverse transcribed). About 3.6 million reads on average were seen across naive, central memory and regulatory T cell samples. Assay: immunoSEQ multiplex PCR; the TCRdb copy retains only in-frame clones and omits some. The table lists hundreds of thousands of clones, roughly 13% of them singletons. About this clone itself: Its antigen remains unknown.

Whole-study results and caveats: People with Type 1 diabetes carried modestly yet significantly shorter TCRB CDR3s in all four CD4+ subsets. Among patients, naive, central memory and Treg TCRB repertoires appeared more similar than among healthy donors.

The receptor was derived from a man aged 18 to 30 with type 1 diabetes. Material for sequencing was naive CD4+ T cells from blood.

The CDR3 spells CAIGKTTTDTQYF. For the CDR3, the DNA is TGTGCCATCGGAAAAACGACCACAGATACGCAGTATTTT. The gene calls are TRBV10-3 and TRBJ2-3, with D uncertain. V was pared by 8 bases and J by 2 bases, with 11 bases between. CDR3 size: 13 residues. Germline CDR1 ENHRY, CDR2 SYGVKD.